This record covers a single T cell receptor beta chain. Antigen unknown. The data originate from a study of cytomegalovirus exposure and HLA in healthy donors. Study-level results: Across donors, most TCRs were seen rarely, yet some public ones were widespread. A later analysis linked around 17,000 TCR beta sequences to HLA alleles at 0.05 false discovery rate.

The germline V gene encodes CDR1 SNHLY and CDR2 FYNNEI. The CDR3 length is 12 residues. The PCR made use of 60 Vbeta and 13 Jbeta primers. How the authors handled the data: Approximately 12 million of about 80 million unique TCR beta chains were shared, per a later count. Here immunoSEQ multiplex PCR was the method, and the copy in TCRdb shows in-frame clones only, minus some. V and J calls and clone size come straight from that table; D and trimming were deduced from the DNA. This sample carries about 160,000 clones, over 75% of them seen once, and the ten largest clones take under 2%. The sample comprised PBMCs. The V gene is TRBV2, the J gene TRBJ1-2, with D tentatively TRBD1 (5 bases). This receptor was obtained from a woman aged 18-29 years in good health and CMV-seronegative. The CDR3 DNA reads TGTGTCTACGGGGGTATGAGCTATGGCTACACCTTC. As protein: CVYGGMSYGYTF. Full variable domain (remainder filled in from reference TRBV2 and TRBJ1-2): EPEVTQTPSHQVTQMGQEVILRCVPISNHLYFYWYRQILGQKVEFLVSFYNNEISEKSEIFDDQFSVERPDGSNFTLKIRSTKLEDSAMYFCVYGGMSYGYTFGSGTRLTVV.